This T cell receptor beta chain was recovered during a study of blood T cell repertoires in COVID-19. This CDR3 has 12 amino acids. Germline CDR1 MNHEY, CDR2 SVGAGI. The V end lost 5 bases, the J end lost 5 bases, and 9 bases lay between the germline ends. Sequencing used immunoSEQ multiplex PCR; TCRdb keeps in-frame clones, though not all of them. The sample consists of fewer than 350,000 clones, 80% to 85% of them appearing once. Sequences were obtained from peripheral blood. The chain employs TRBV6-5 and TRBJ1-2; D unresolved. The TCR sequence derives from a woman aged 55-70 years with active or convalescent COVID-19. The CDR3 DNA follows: TGTGCCAGCAGTATATCGGGGTATGGCTACACCTTC. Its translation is CASSISGYGYTF.